This T cell receptor beta chain originates from a study of blood T cell repertoires in COVID-19 (dated by TCRdb to the early 2020s). At the level of the whole study: Samples from collaborators originated in the United States, Italy and Spain and spanned both the acute and convalescent phases of COVID-19. Deeply sampled blood TCRbeta repertoires from subjects exposed to, actively infected with, or recovered from COVID-19 were included in the dataset. The prospective study material was composed of cDNA or gDNA derived from T cells, B-cell-depleted T cells, or PBMCs. The samples were drawn from the first 160 participants of the ongoing ImmuneRACE study and from 1,254 subjects provided by 6 global collaborators. Where available, HLA class I and class II types were obtained from metadata supplied by the sample provider rather than from assay-based typing. The repertoires were released in a freely available public database intended as a resource for research on the immune response to SARS-CoV-2. The sample metadata nearly always contained a de-identified subject ID, COVID-19 status, age in years and sex. The study at large found these results: The amount of clinical and demographic metadata varied by source and participant and was provided uncurated.

TCRbeta CDR3 regions were amplified from genomic DNA by means of the immunoSEQ Assay, a bias-controlled multiplex PCR. The authors processed their data as follows. Within the assay, amplification of reference gene primers was used to estimate how many nucleated cells each sample contained. To quantify the absolute abundance of each unique TCRbeta CDR3 rearrangement, sequence reads were collapsed and filtered. For each sample, productive Simpson clonality was calculated as the square root of Simpson's diversity index over productive rearrangements. Held by TCRdb, this immuneACCESS table contains in-frame sequences only and omits some clones. Under half of the omission traces to an unresolved V gene where checked; the cause of the rest is unknown. V and J calls and clone size follow that table, whereas D and trimming were derived from the DNA. This sample has about 220,000 clones in its table, and approximately 90% of those were observed once. The ten largest clones capture roughly 2.6% of the sample.

Participants in the prospective study were aged 18 to 89 years, lived in 24 United States geographic areas, and enrolled through a virtual design. To assign participants to cohorts, the prospective study relied on clinical history that participants themselves reported in a screening survey and a study questionnaire. In the prospective study, mobile phlebotomists collected whole blood, serum and a nasopharyngeal or oropharyngeal swab from each participant. Prospective study participants could optionally give additional blood draws and questionnaires over an approximately 2-month period. Before DNA extraction, blood samples from the prospective study were shipped at room temperature or frozen. V sheds 0 bases and J sheds 9 bases, leaving 15 bases between their ends. Measured from the cysteine to the phenylalanine, the CDR3 is 15 residues long. Only CDR3 DNA is held: 45 bases, read in frame from base 1. CDR1 and CDR2 (GTSNPN, SVGIG) derive from the germline V gene (reference sequence).

As to this clone: No cognate antigen has been identified for it. No quality values exist for individual bases; no much larger clone is one base distant.

The specimen sequenced was PBMCs or T cells enriched from blood (not recorded which). This receptor was identified in a woman aged 25 to 39 with acute COVID-19. In this chain, TRBV30 is recombined with TRBJ1-6; 6 matching bases give a weak D call of TRBD1. The DNA reads TGTGCCTGGAGTGTTCCGGGGGGCGACGGTTCACCCCTCCACTTT. It is translated as CAWSVPGGDGSPLHF.